A selection of T cell receptor beta chains follows, all from one sample in a study of T cells in Graves' hyperthyroidism and ophthalmopathy. TCRdb reanalysed the multiplex PCR reads using MiXCR and keeps one entry per CDR3 protein. The table includes 600,000 to 700,000 distinct CDR3 sequences, approximately 15% detected once. The sample was blood. These receptors were collected from a woman aged 40-49 years with Graves' ophthalmopathy. Both conserved end residues are part of each CDR3. The D gene is left open where the match is weak. Rows may omit the clone size; those that give it use once, few, many or a size class.

TRBV11-2	NA	NA	TRBJ1-1	CASSLYQTGEAFF	TGTGCCAGCAGCTTATACCAGACAGGAGAAGCTTTCTTT
TRBV11-3	NA	NA	TRBJ1-1	CASSPSRDLTSAFF	TGTGCCAGCAGCCCAAGCCGGGACCTTACTTCGGCTTTCTTT
TRBV12-3/TRBV12-4	NA	many	TRBJ2-5	CASSHPGVGETQYF	TGTGCCAGCAGTCACCCAGGTGTCGGAGAGACCCAGTACTTC
TRBV28	NA	many	TRBJ2-7	CASSLSHRVEQYF	TGTGCCAGCAGTTTAAGTCACAGGGTCGAGCAGTACTTC
TRBV19	NA	many	TRBJ2-3	CASSPPQADTQYF	TGTGCCAGTAGTCCCCCCCAAGCAGATACGCAGTATTTT
TRBV4-1	NA	once	TRBJ1-5	CASSQLGIRQPQHF	TGCGCCAGCAGCCAATTAGGGATAAGGCAGCCCCAGCATTTT
TRBV20-1	NA	many	TRBJ1-2	CSARDTAPNYGYTF	TGCAGTGCTAGGGATACAGCCCCTAACTATGGCTACACCTTC
TRBV29-1	NA	few	TRBJ2-7	CSILQAFDEQYF	TGCAGCATCCTACAGGCCTTCGACGAGCAGTACTTC
TRBV27	NA	NA	TRBJ2-7	CASSLLGGQPYEQYF	TGTGCCAGCAGTTTATTGGGGGGACAACCCTACGAGCAGTACTTC
TRBV5-1	NA	many	TRBJ2-7	CASKSDRRFSYEQYF	TGCGCCAGCAAGAGTGACAGGCGATTCTCCTACGAGCAGTACTTC
TRBV30	TRBD2	NA	TRBJ2-4	CAWSVLGGSKAIQYF	TGTGCCTGGAGTGTACTGGGCGGGAGTAAGGCCATTCAGTACTTC
TRBV20-1	NA	many	TRBJ2-7	CSARPMGSYEQYF	TGCAGTGCTAGACCAATGGGGTCCTACGAGCAGTACTTC
TRBV7-2	NA	many	TRBJ2-7	CASSLAQQGFGYEQYF	TGTGCCAGCAGCTTAGCCCAACAGGGTTTTGGGTACGAGCAGTACTTC
TRBV12-5	NA	NA	TRBJ1-1	CASGFATEAFF	TGTGCTAGTGGTTTCGCAACTGAAGCTTTCTTT
TRBV12-5	NA	NA	TRBJ1-1	CASSPGRVSTEAFF	TGTGCTAGTTCCCCGGGGAGGGTAAGCACTGAAGCTTTCTTT
TRBV6-5	NA	many	TRBJ1-5	CAGGLGNQPQHF	TGTGCCGGGGGTCTTGGCAATCAGCCCCAGCATTTT
TRBV28	TRBD2	many	TRBJ2-7	CASSTPLPGLAGNEQYF	TGTGCCAGCAGTACTCCGCTCCCGGGACTAGCGGGAAACGAGCAGTACTTC
TRBV5-1	TRBD1	many	TRBJ1-1	CASSKAGGTEAFF	TGCGCCAGCAGCAAGGCAGGGGGCACTGAAGCTTTCTTT
TRBV18	NA	many	TRBJ1-1	CASSMGDTEAFF	TGTGCCAGCTCAATGGGGGACACTGAAGCTTTCTTT
TRBV6-1	NA	many	TRBJ1-2	CASSEAWQGMGYTF	TGTGCCAGCAGTGAAGCTTGGCAGGGAATGGGCTACACCTTC
TRBV3-1	NA	few	TRBJ2-4	CASSQVVGGIQYF	TGTGCCAGCAGCCAGGTGGTTGGCGGCATTCAGTACTTC
TRBV28	TRBD2	few	TRBJ2-5	CASSGVDSGREGAQYF	TGTGCCAGCAGTGGGGTTGATAGCGGGAGGGAAGGGGCCCAGTACTTC
TRBV29-1	TRBD1	many	TRBJ1-1	CSVWTGLTEAFF	TGCAGCGTGTGGACAGGGTTGACTGAAGCTTTCTTT
TRBV28	NA	many	TRBJ1-3	CASIRSGSSGNTIYF	TGTGCCAGCATCAGATCGGGCAGCTCTGGAAACACCATATATTTT
TRBV20-1	TRBD2	many	TRBJ2-5	CSDKAGDQETQYF	TGCAGTGACAAGGCGGGAGACCAAGAGACCCAGTACTTC
TRBV13	NA	many	TRBJ1-1	CASSLLGSGGEAFF	TGTGCCAGCAGCTTATTAGGCTCGGGGGGTGAAGCTTTCTTT
TRBV28	TRBD1	NA	TRBJ2-6	CASSLWALGTEAGANILTF	TGTGCCAGCAGTTTATGGGCCCTAGGGACAGAGGCCGGGGCCAACATCCTGACTTTC
TRBV7-9	NA	many	TRBJ1-1	CASSLAIGAGAEAFF	TGTGCCAGCAGCTTAGCAATCGGGGCCGGAGCTGAAGCTTTCTTT
TRBV6-1	NA	many	TRBJ1-1	CAAQGPYTEAFF	TGTGCCGCCCAGGGACCTTACACTGAAGCTTTCTTT
TRBV28	TRBD1	many	TRBJ1-2	CASSSLGQGQELAGYTF	TGTGCCAGCAGTTCGTTAGGACAGGGGCAAGAGCTAGCTGGCTACACCTTC
TRBV6-2/TRBV6-3	NA	many	TRBJ1-1	CASSYKGLMNTEAFF	TGTGCCAGCAGTTACAAGGGCCTCATGAACACTGAAGCTTTCTTT
TRBV30	NA	NA	TRBJ1-1	CAWKLLDRDTEAFF	TGTGCCTGGAAGCTACTCGACAGAGACACTGAAGCTTTCTTT
TRBV4-3	TRBD1	few	TRBJ2-7	CASSRTQGASYEQYF	TGCGCCAGCAGCCGCACCCAGGGGGCCTCCTACGAGCAGTACTTC
TRBV20-1	NA	many	TRBJ1-1	CSARDLVSTEAFF	TGCAGTGCTAGAGATCTAGTGAGCACTGAAGCTTTCTTT
TRBV27	TRBD2	many	TRBJ2-3	CAISRYSGRLADTQYF	TGTGCCATCTCAAGATATAGCGGGAGGCTCGCAGATACGCAGTATTTT
TRBV9	TRBD1	few	TRBJ2-7	CASSRQGDYDEQYF	TGTGCCAGCAGCAGACAGGGGGACTACGACGAGCAGTACTTC
TRBV5-4	NA	few	TRBJ1-1	CASSLDIYTEAFF	TGTGCCAGCAGCTTGGACATCTACACTGAAGCTTTCTTT
TRBV9	TRBD2	few	TRBJ2-7	CASSVDSAGGFYEQYF	TGTGCCAGCAGCGTAGATTCAGCGGGAGGGTTCTACGAGCAGTACTTC
TRBV24-1	NA	many	TRBJ1-1	CSNTEAFF	TGTTCGAACACTGAAGCTTTCTTT
TRBV30	NA	many	TRBJ1-5	CAWSVPDKGYQPQHF	TGTGCCTGGAGTGTACCGGATAAGGGGTATCAGCCCCAGCATTTT
TRBV7-8	NA	many	TRBJ2-2	CASSFWTGELFF	TGTGCCAGCAGCTTCTGGACCGGGGAGCTGTTTTTT